Here is one TCR beta chain with its context. The germline gives CDR1 LNHDA, CDR2 SQIVND (reference sequence). Trimming took off 6 bases at V and 3 bases at J, with 14 bases between the two ends. The CDR3 runs to 15 residues. The sample is drawn from a study of T cell changes during pregnancy in multiple sclerosis. TCRdb's table, derived via immunoSEQ multiplex PCR, lists solely in-frame clones and lacks some. Here the sample spans under 75,000 clones, 75% to 95% being singletons. The sample consisted of CD4+ T cells from peripheral blood mononuclear cells, taken after pregnancy. The gene calls are TRBV19 and TRBJ2-2; D is unresolved. This TCR was recovered from a female donor in good health, enrolled as a control in a pregnancy study. The CDR3 nucleotides read TGTGCCAGTAGGATTGGGCTAACTGACACCGGGGAGCTGTTTTTT. Its translation: CASRIGLTDTGELFF.